This T cell receptor beta chain was sequenced in a study of T cell repertoires in ileal Crohn's disease. Study-wide context: M6 samples are neoterminal ileum biopsies from postoperative colonoscopy.

The method was immunoSEQ multiplex PCR; TCRdb's version includes in-frame clones alone and lacks a portion of them. This sample has over a thousand clones, with over 60% found just once. The CDR3 has 13 residues. Germline V gene sequence: CDR1 SGHDN, CDR2 FVKESK. Trimming shortened V by 1 base and J by 2 bases, and 5 bases separated the two germline ends. Noted time point: neoterminal ileum biopsy at postoperative endoscopy, about 6 months after surgery. Notes on this clone: The antigen remains unidentified.

Study-level findings and limits: Sorted CD8 T cells held more high-frequency clones than CD4.

Sequences were obtained from ileal tissue. The V gene is TRBV14, the J gene TRBJ1-2, with a tentative D call TRBD1 (5 bases). This clonotype was obtained from an adult with Crohn's disease. The CDR3 loop is CASSQGTNYGYTF. The CDR3 region has the DNA TGTGCCAGCAGCCAAGGGACAAACTATGGCTACACCTTC.